Presented here are 32 T cell receptor beta chains from one specimen sequenced in a study of shared T cell receptors in the human thymus. Generated by immunoSEQ multiplex PCR, the TCRdb table keeps only in-frame clones and is missing some. The sample contains 600,000 to 900,000 clones, approximately 85% of which appear only once. These same records also appear under a second study, on human thymus T cells.

Sequencing was carried out using thymocytes. The receptors were gathered from a girl under three years old with a congenital heart defect.

J is TRBJ1-5 and V is TRBV15; tentatively, D is TRBD1 (5 bases). Trimming removed 5 bases at V and 6 bases at J, with 11 bases between. The CDR3 length is 13 residues. CDR1 LNHNV and CDR2 YYDKDF come from the germline V gene (reference sequence). The CDR3 protein is CATSGTRGQPQHF. As DNA, the CDR3 is TGTGCCACCAGCGGGACGCGGGGTCAGCCCCAGCATTTT.

CDR3 sequence reads: CASSSIAGGSGYTF. The CDR3 bases are TGTGCCAGCAGCTCCATAGCAGGGGGGTCAGGCTACACCTTC. The chain joins TRBV7-8 to TRBJ1-2; TRBD1 matches 7 bases. The CDR3 length is 14 residues. The germline CDR1 and CDR2 sequences are SGHVS and FQNEAQ. J was trimmed by 8 bases and V by 4 bases; bases with no gene match: 10.

This chain uses TRBV19 with TRBJ2-3; 8 nucleotides align to TRBD1. The CDR3 totals 22 residues. Per the germline V gene, CDR1 is LNHDA and CDR2 is SQIVND (reference sequence). V was clipped by 1 base and J by 9 bases; unmatched bases: 30. The CDR3 coding sequence is TGTGCCAGTAGTATAGCACATTACCGGGACAGGAGCTCCCTCGCCCCCCGAGAAACGCAGTATTTT. This sequence encodes CASSIAHYRDRSSLAPRETQYF.

The rearrangement joins TRBV7-6 to TRBJ1-1, with D uncertain. Germline-derived CDR1 and CDR2 are SGHVS and FNYEAQ. V shed 5 bases and J shed 3 bases, with 19 bases lying between them. The CDR3 is 16 amino acids. The CDR3, as DNA: TGTGCCAGCAGCCAGGCGGTCGGGGATGGGGACACTGAAGCTTTCTTT. The encoded protein is CASSQAVGDGDTEAFF.

V and J are TRBV5-8 and TRBJ1-1, with D maybe TRBD1 (5 bases). The CDR3 runs to 14 residues. The germline V and J ends were trimmed by 7 bases and 4 bases, with 17 bases remaining between them. Germline V gene data show CDR1 as SGHTS and CDR2 as YDEGEE. CDR3 in DNA: TGTGCCAGCGCGAAATGGGGGGTCGGCACTGAAGCTTTCTTT. This gives the protein CASAKWGVGTEAFF.

The count of this clone is one. The chain couples TRBV28 to TRBJ1-1; D is uncertain. CDR1 MDHEN and CDR2 SYDVKM come from the germline V gene. This CDR3 is 15 amino acids long. Trimming took 0 bases from V and 0 from J, leaving 8 bases between them. The CDR3 region is CASSLCSFVNTEAFF. DNA for the CDR3: TGTGCCAGCAGTTTATGCTCGTTCGTGAACACTGAAGCTTTCTTT.

The chain carries TRBV5-1 and TRBJ2-1; 7 nucleotides line up with TRBD2. The V gene's germline CDR1 is SGHRS and CDR2 YFSETQ. V lost 3 bases, J lost 4 bases, and 10 bases stayed unmatched. CDR3 size: 16 residues. This CDR3 is CASSSPRGGVYNEQFF. CDR3 DNA sequence: TGCGCCAGCAGCTCCCCACGCGGGGGTGTATACAATGAGCAGTTCTTC.

V is TRBV4-1 and J is TRBJ1-6, with TRBD1 matching over 10 bases. The CDR3 has 16 residues. Per germline, CDR1 MGHRA and CDR2 YSYEKL. V lost 0 bases to trimming and J lost 7 bases; unmatched junction nucleotides: 3. The CDR3 region has the DNA TGCGCCAGCAGCCAAGAGGGGACAGGGGACAATTCACCCCTCCACTTT. As protein: CASSQEGTGDNSPLHF.

The chain is built from TRBV7-8 and TRBJ2-7; D may be TRBD1 (6 bases). Per the germline V gene, CDR1 is SGHVS and CDR2 is FQNEAQ. This CDR3 is built from 13 residues. V was clipped by 4 bases and J by 6 bases, with 13 bases between them. CDR3 residues: CASSYPRGREQYF. In nucleotides, the CDR3 is TGTGCCAGCAGCTACCCCAGGGGTCGCGAGCAGTACTTC.

This chain joins TRBV18 and TRBJ1-4, with TRBD1 identical over 9 bases. Germline values: CDR1 KGHSH, CDR2 LQKENI. With 2 bases clipped from V and 3 bases from J, the junction kept 4 bases outside the gene matches. The CDR3 contains 16 residues. CDR3 sequence (DNA): TGTGCCAGCTCACCAGTGACAGGGGGGTCTAATGAAAAACTGTTTTTT. Translating it yields CASSPVTGGSNEKLFF.

This clone was detected a few times. The chain couples TRBV29-1 to TRBJ2-1, with a tentative D call TRBD1 (6 bases). Germline V CDR1 and CDR2: SQVTM, ANQGSEA. CDR3 length equals 16 residues. Trimming took 6 bases from V and 4 from J, leaving 22 bases between them. The CDR3 DNA is TGCAGCGTAAACAGGGAGTTCAACTATATTTACAATGAGCAGTTCTTC. It translates to CSVNREFNYIYNEQFF.

For this clone: The junction departs from the called germline gene at one end, perhaps through a read error. Other DNA sequences in this sample translate to the same CDR3. J is TRBJ1-6 and V is TRBV25-1; tentatively, D is TRBD1 (6 bases). This CDR3 spans 15 amino acids. CDR1 and CDR2 (germline): MGHDK, SYGVNS. The CDR3, as DNA: TGTGCCAGCAGGTCCGGACAGCGTTATAATTCCCCCCTCCACTTT. This gives the protein CASRSGQRYNSPLHF.

This clone appeared once. V is TRBV18 and J is TRBJ2-7, with a tentative D call TRBD1 (6 bases). V was shortened by 4 bases and J by 6 bases, with 22 bases between the two germline ends. The CDR3 covers 16 residues. In germline, CDR1 is KGHSH, CDR2 LQKENI. The CDR3 DNA follows: TGTGCCAGCTCACGGGAGACCGGGACAAGGACATCCGAGCAGTACTTC. It encodes CASSRETGTRTSEQYF. The full variable domain, completed using reference TRBV18 and TRBJ2-7, is NAGVMQNPRHLVRRRGQEARLRCSPMKGHSHVYWYRQLPEEGLKFMVYLQKENIIDESGMPKERFSAEFPKEGPSILRIQQVVRGDSAAYFCASSRETGTRTSEQYFGPGTRLTVT.

This chain connects TRBV5-6 to TRBJ1-1; maybe TRBD1 (5 bases). Trimming pared 4 bases from V and 0 bases from J, leaving 13 bases between. Per the germline V gene, CDR1 is SGHDT and CDR2 is YYEEEE. The CDR3 totals 15 residues. The CDR3 region has the DNA TGTGCCAGCAGCGGTACTGACAGCATGAACACTGAAGCTTTCTTT. The encoded protein is CASSGTDSMNTEAFF.

The chain combines TRBV4-3 with TRBJ2-1; 12 bases are a match to TRBD1. From germline, CDR1 is LGHNA and CDR2 YSLEER. Unmatched junction bases numbered 7, after V lost 0 bases and J lost 7 bases. This CDR3 comprises 17 residues. This CDR3 is CASSQDRGTGGTNEQFF. The DNA for the CDR3 is TGCGCCAGCAGCCAAGATAGGGGGACAGGGGGCACGAATGAGCAGTTCTTC.

J is TRBJ2-2 and V is TRBV6-5, with a weak D call TRBD2 (5 bases). The CDR3 loop spans 15 amino acids. Germline V CDR1 and CDR2: MNHEY, SVGAGI. Between the trimmed V and J ends, which lost 2 bases and 1 base, there was a span of 8 bases. CDR3 in amino acids: CASSYRGRNTGELFF. The CDR3 DNA is TGTGCCAGCAGTTACAGAGGGCGGAACACCGGGGAGCTGTTTTTT.

The genes are TRBV4-1 and TRBJ1-1, with D tentatively TRBD1 (5 bases). CDR3 length: 13 residues. Trimming took off 6 bases at V and 4 bases at J, with 12 bases between the two ends. The germline V gene encodes CDR1 MGHRA and CDR2 YSYEKL. In DNA form, the CDR3 reads TGCGCCAGCAGTCACCCGGGGGGCACTGAAGCTTTCTTT. Translated, it gives CASSHPGGTEAFF.

The genes are TRBV28 and TRBJ2-7; no reliable D call. The germline V gene encodes CDR1 MDHEN and CDR2 SYDVKM. V was pared by 4 bases and J by 5 bases, with 6 bases between. CDR3 length: 11 amino acids. The chain's CDR3 is CASSSPNEQYF. The CDR3 DNA sequence: TGTGCCAGCAGTTCCCCCAACGAGCAGTACTTC.

This chain joins TRBV2 and TRBJ1-1, with D perhaps matching TRBD1 (6 bases). The CDR3 spans 14 residues. V gave up 2 bases and J gave up 6 bases, with 13 bases separating them. Germline CDR1 and CDR2: SNHLY and FYNNEI. Here the CDR3 DNA reads TGTGCCAGCAGTGAAAACCAGGGGCACTCTGAAGCTTTCTTT. Protein product: CASSENQGHSEAFF.

The rearrangement links TRBV19 to TRBJ1-1; TRBD1 aligns across 7 bases. With 3 bases clipped from V and 1 base from J, the junction kept 14 bases outside the gene matches. This CDR3 has 18 amino acids. Germline loops: CDR1 LNHDA, CDR2 SQIVND (reference sequence). CDR3 sequence (DNA): TGTGCCAGTAGTATCGGCATCCGGGACAGACCTTCGAACACTGAAGCTTTCTTT. Its translation is CASSIGIRDRPSNTEAFF. The full variable domain, in which reference TRBV19 and TRBJ1-1 provide the parts outside the CDR3, is DGGITQSPKYLFRKEGQNVTLSCEQNLNHDAMYWYRQDPGQGLRLIYYSQIVNDFQKGDIAEGYSVSREKKESFPLTVTSAQKNPTAFYLCASSIGIRDRPSNTEAFFGQGTRLTVV.

In its sample, this clone was seen once. This chain connects TRBV4-1 to TRBJ1-1; TRBD1 might be the D (5 bases). V was shortened by 0 bases and J by 3 bases, with 26 bases between the two germline ends. The CDR3 covers 20 residues. Per germline, CDR1 MGHRA and CDR2 YSYEKL. The DNA for the CDR3 is TGCGCCAGCAGCCAAGAAGGGGCAGGGCCCAGGGAAATTCGGGACACTGAAGCTTTCTTT. This codes for CASSQEGAGPREIRDTEAFF.

This clone appeared a single time. CDR3 amino acids: CASSFIQGPAKNIQYF. The CDR3 DNA reads as TGTGCCAGCAGCTTCATCCAGGGGCCCGCCAAAAACATTCAGTACTTC. V usage is TRBV27 and J usage is TRBJ2-4, with a tentative D call TRBD1 (6 bases). In germline, CDR1 is MNHEY, CDR2 SMNVEV (reference sequence). V lost 6 bases to trimming and J lost 1 base, with 16 bases between them. The CDR3 length is 16 residues.

The J gene is TRBJ1-1, the V gene TRBV2; perhaps TRBD1 as D (6 bases). Trimming cost V 6 bases and J 8 bases, with 13 bases left between them. Looked up from germline, CDR1 is SNHLY and CDR2 is FYNNEI. The CDR3 consists of 12 residues. CDR3 sequence: CASSESTGEAFF. CDR3 sequence (DNA): TGTGCCAGCAGCGAATCAACAGGGGAAGCTTTCTTT.

This clone was seen once. The J gene is TRBJ1-1, the V gene TRBV5-1; TRBD1 is a possible D gene (5 bases). The CDR3 sequence is 14 residues long. The germline gives CDR1 SGHRS, CDR2 YFSETQ. Deletions cut 3 bases from V and 3 bases from J, with 12 bases between. The CDR3 loop reads CASSSTGLYTEAFF. DNA of the CDR3: TGCGCCAGCAGCTCAACGGGACTCTACACTGAAGCTTTCTTT.

The gene calls are TRBV15 and TRBJ2-3, with a tentative D call TRBD2 (5 bases). CDR1 LNHNV and CDR2 YYDKDF come from the germline V gene (reference sequence). The CDR3 runs to 16 residues. V shed 6 bases and J shed 0 bases, with 16 bases lying between them. CDR3 nucleotide sequence: TGTGCCACCAGTACCCGGACTGCTCTTAGCACAGATACGCAGTATTTT. Residues: CATSTRTALSTDTQYF.

This chain links TRBV7-5 with TRBJ1-2; TRBD1 is the table's D call, not checked against the DNA. TRBV7-5 is tagged as a pseudogene. The CDR3 has 19 amino acids. In DNA form, the CDR3 reads TGTGCCAGAAGCTCCGGGGACAGTAAAGGGGGAAACCGAAACTATGGCTACACCTTC. Protein: CARSSGDSKGGNRNYGYTF.

V and J are TRBV6-1 and TRBJ1-1; no clear D gene. The CDR3 spans 14 residues. The V end lost 2 bases, the J end lost 1 base, and 8 bases lay between the germline ends. Germline loops: CDR1 MNHNS, CDR2 SASEGT. The CDR3 loop reads CASSEYRENTEAFF. The CDR3 coding sequence is TGTGCCAGCAGTGAATACCGGGAGAACACTGAAGCTTTCTTT.

This CDR3 reads CASSRITTGDYNSPLHF. Written as DNA, the CDR3 is TGCGCCAGCAGCCGCATCACAACAGGGGACTATAATTCACCCCTCCACTTT. V gene TRBV5-1 combines with J gene TRBJ1-6; 7 positions match TRBD1. Germline V CDR1 and CDR2: SGHRS, YFSETQ. The length of the CDR3 is 17 residues. V dropped 4 bases and J dropped 3; count of bases not matched to a gene: 10.

The chain links TRBV9 to TRBJ1-1; D remains ambiguous. CDR1 is SGDLS and CDR2 is YYNGEE in the germline V gene. CDR3 length equals 13 residues. Between the trimmed V and J ends, which lost 2 bases and 3 bases, there was a span of 8 bases. The CDR3 sequence is CASSVGPYTEAFF. The CDR3 DNA reads TGTGCCAGCAGCGTTGGGCCCTACACTGAAGCTTTCTTT.

The gene calls are TRBV15 and TRBJ1-5; 7 nucleotides agree with TRBD1. The V and J ends lost 3 bases and 6 bases, in that order; junction bases with no gene match: 5. CDR3 length: 14 amino acids. Germline CDR1 is LNHNV and CDR2 is YYDKDF (reference sequence). For the CDR3, the DNA is TGTGCCACCAGCAGTATAGGGGGCAGTCAGCCCCAGCATTTT. As protein: CATSSIGGSQPQHF.

The rearrangement joins TRBV20-1 to TRBJ1-1; weak D call: TRBD1 (5 bases). The CDR3 consists of 11 residues. The V and J ends lost 3 bases and 11 bases respectively, with 13 bases between them. The germline gives CDR1 DFQATT, CDR2 SNEGSKA (reference sequence). The CDR3 loop is CSASVGVLAFF. The CDR3 DNA follows: TGCAGTGCTAGTGTAGGGGTTTTGGCTTTCTTT.

J is TRBJ2-7 and V is TRBV28, with a tentative D call TRBD1 (5 bases). V was trimmed by 7 bases and J by 3 bases, leaving 13 bases between them. The CDR3 is 13 residues long. Germline loops: CDR1 MDHEN, CDR2 SYDVKM. In DNA, the CDR3 is TGTGCCAGCACGGGTCCAGGGCTCTACGAGCAGTACTTC. This encodes CASTGPGLYEQYF.